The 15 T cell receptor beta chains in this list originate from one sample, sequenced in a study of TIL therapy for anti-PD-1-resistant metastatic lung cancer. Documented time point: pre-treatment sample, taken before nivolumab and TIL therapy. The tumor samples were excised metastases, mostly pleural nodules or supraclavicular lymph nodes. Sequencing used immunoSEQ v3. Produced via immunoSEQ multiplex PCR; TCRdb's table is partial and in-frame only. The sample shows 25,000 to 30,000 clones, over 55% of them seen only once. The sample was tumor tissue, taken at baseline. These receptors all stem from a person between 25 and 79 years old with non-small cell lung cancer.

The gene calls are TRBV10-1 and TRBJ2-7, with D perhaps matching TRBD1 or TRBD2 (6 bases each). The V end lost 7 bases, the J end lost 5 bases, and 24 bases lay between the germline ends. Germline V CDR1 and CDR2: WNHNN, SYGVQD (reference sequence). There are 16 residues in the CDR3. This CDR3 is CASITMVWGADHEQYF. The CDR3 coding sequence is TGCGCCAGCATCACCATGGTATGGGGGGCGGACCACGAGCAGTACTTC.

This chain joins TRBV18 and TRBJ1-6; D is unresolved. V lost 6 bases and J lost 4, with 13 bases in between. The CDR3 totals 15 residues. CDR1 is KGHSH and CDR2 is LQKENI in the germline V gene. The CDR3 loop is CASSEGAGYNSPLHF. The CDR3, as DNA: TGTGCCAGCTCGGAGGGCGCAGGTTATAATTCACCCCTCCACTTT.

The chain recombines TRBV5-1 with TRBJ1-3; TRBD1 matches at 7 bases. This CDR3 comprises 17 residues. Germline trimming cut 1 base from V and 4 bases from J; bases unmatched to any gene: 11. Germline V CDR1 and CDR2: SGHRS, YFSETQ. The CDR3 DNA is TGCGCCAGCAGCTTGTTCAGTGGGCAGGGGGTCGGAAACACCATATATTTT. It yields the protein CASSLFSGQGVGNTIYF.

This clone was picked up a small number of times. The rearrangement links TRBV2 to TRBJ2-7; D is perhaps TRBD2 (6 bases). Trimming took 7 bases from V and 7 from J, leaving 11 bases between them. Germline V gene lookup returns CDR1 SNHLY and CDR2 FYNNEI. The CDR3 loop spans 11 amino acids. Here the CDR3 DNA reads TGTGCCAGCAATGTTCGGGGGGAGCAGTACTTC. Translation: CASNVRGEQYF.

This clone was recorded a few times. The CDR3 DNA reads as TGTGCCAGCACCGGGACGGGGTTGGGTGGCTACACCTTC. It encodes CASTGTGLGGYTF. The chain has TRBV27 and TRBJ1-2; D is perhaps TRBD1 (5 bases). V lost 7 bases to trimming and J lost 7 bases, with 16 bases between them. The CDR3 runs 13 residues. Germline CDR1 MNHEY, CDR2 SMNVEV (reference sequence).

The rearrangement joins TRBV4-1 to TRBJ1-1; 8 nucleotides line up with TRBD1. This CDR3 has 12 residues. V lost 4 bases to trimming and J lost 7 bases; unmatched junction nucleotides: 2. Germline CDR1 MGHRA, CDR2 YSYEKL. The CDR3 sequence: CASSPTGVEAFF. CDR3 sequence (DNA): TGCGCCAGCAGCCCGACAGGGGTTGAAGCTTTCTTT.

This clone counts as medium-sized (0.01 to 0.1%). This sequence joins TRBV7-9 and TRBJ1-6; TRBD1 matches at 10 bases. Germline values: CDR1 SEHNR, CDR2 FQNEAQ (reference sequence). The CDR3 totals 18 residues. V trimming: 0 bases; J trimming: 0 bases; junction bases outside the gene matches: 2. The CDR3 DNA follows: TGTGCCAGCAGCTTAGCGGACAGGGGGAGCTCCTATAATTCACCCCTCCACTTT. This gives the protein CASSLADRGSSYNSPLHF.

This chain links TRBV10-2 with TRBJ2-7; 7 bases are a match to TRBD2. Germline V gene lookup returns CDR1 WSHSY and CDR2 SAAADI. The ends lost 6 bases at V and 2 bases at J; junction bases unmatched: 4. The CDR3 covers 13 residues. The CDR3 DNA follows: TGCGCCAGCAGCCGGGACTATACCTACGAGCAGTACTTC. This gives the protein CASSRDYTYEQYF.

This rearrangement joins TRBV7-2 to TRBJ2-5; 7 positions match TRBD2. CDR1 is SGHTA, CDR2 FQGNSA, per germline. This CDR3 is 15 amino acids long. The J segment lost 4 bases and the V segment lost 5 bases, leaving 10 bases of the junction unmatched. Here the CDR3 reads CASSPLTSPGETQYF. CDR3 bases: TGTGCCAGCAGCCCTTTGACTAGCCCGGGAGAGACCCAGTACTTC.

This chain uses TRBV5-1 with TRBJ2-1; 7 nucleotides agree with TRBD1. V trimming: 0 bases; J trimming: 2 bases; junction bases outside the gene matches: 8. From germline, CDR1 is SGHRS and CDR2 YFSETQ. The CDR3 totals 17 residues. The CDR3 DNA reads TGCGCCAGCAGCTTGGAAGGTGGACAGGTAGCCTACAATGAGCAGTTCTTC. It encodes CASSLEGGQVAYNEQFF.

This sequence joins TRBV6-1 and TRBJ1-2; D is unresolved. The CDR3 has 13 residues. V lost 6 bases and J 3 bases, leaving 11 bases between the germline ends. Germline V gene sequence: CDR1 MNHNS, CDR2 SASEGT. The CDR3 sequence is CASRVGRHYGYTF. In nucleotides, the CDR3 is TGTGCCAGCAGGGTTGGCCGCCACTATGGCTACACCTTC.

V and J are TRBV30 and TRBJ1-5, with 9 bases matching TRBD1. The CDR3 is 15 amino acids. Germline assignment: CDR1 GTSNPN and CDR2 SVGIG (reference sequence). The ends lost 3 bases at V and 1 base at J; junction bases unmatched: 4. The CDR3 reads CAWSPGTGSNQPQHF. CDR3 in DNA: TGTGCCTGGAGCCCCGGGACAGGGAGCAATCAGCCCCAGCATTTT.

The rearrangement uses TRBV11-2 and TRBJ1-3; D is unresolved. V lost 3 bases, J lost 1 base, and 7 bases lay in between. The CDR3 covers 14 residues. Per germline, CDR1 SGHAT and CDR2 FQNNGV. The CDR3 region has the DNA TGTGCCAGCAGCTTTGGAGGGTCTGGAAACACCATATATTTT. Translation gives CASSFGGSGNTIYF.

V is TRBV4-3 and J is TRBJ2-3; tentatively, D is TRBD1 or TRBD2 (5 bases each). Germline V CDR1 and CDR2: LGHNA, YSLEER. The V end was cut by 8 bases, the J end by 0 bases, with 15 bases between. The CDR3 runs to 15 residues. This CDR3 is CASAGDGASTDTQYF. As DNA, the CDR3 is TGCGCCAGCGCCGGGGACGGTGCTAGCACAGATACGCAGTATTTT.

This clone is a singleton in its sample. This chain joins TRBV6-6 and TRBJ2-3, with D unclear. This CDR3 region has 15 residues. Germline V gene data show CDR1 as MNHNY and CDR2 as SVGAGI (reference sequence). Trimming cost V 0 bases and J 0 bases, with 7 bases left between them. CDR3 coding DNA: TGTGCCAGCAGTTACTCGATATCCAGCACAGATACGCAGTATTTT. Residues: CASSYSISSTDTQYF.